This T cell receptor (beta chain) stems from a study of shared clonotypes between healthy human individuals. Looking at the study overall: Researchers assigned three CD4 naive, three CD4 memory, two CD8 naive and one CD8 memory plate to each donor. General study findings and limits: Enrolling few donors narrowed the genetic and exposure-history diversity that was represented.

Notes on this clone: The antigen remains unidentified.

Only in-frame clones appear in the TCRdb table, and some are missing; sequencing was by immunoSEQ multiplex PCR. The repertoire includes approximately 2,000,000 clones, around 93% of them detected once, and 1.5% to 2% sits in the top ten. CDR3 size: 10 residues. The germline V gene has CDR1 SQVTM and CDR2 ANQGSEA. CD45RO-negative, CCR7-selected cells formed the naive CD8 fraction, which excluded terminally differentiated effector memory CD45RA+ cells. The V and J genes are TRBV29-1 and TRBJ2-5; D gene unclear. Judging by the DNA end, TRBJ2-7 fits better; the J call may be wrong. The sample was naive CD8+ T cells from PBMCs. The source is a man aged 18 to 35 in good health. Some clones in this sample may be carry-over from other donors' samples. CDR3 in amino acids: CSVYVYEQYF. The CDR3 DNA follows: TGCAGCGTTTACGTATACGAGCAGTACTTC.